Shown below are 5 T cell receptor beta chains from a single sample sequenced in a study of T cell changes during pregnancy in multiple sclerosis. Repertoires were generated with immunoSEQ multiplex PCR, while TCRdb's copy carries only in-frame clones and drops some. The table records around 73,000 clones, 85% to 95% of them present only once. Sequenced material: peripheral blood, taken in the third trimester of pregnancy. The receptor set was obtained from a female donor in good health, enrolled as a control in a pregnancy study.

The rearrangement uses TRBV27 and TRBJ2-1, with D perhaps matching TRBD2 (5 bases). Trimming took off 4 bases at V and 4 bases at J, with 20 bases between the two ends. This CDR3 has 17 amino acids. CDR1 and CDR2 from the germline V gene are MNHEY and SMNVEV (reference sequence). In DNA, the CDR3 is TGTGCCAGCAGTTCAGCGGATTTTACCCCGCAGTACAATGAGCAGTTCTTC. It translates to CASSSADFTPQYNEQFF.

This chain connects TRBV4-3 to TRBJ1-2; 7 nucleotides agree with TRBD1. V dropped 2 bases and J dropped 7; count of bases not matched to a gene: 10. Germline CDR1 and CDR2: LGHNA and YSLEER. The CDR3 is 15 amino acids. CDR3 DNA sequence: TGCGCCAGCAGCCAATACGACAGGGATGTGGCTGGCTACACCTTC. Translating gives CASSQYDRDVAGYTF.

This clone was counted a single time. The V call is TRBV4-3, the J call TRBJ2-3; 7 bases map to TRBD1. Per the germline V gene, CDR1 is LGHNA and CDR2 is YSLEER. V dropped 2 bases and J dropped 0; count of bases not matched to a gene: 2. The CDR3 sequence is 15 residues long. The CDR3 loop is CASSQNRGSTDTQYF. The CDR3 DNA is TGCGCCAGCAGCCAAAACAGGGGCAGCACAGATACGCAGTATTTT.

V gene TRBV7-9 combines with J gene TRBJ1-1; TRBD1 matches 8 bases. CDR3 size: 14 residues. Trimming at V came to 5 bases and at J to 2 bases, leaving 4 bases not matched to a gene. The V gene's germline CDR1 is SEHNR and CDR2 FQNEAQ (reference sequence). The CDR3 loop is CASSLGTGNTEAFF. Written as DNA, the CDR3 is TGTGCCAGCAGCCTCGGGACAGGAAACACTGAAGCTTTCTTT.

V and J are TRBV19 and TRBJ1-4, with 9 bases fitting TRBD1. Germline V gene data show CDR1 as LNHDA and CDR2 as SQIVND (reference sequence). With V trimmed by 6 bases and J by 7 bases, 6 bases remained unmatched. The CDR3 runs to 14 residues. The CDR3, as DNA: TGTGCCAGTAGCAGGGACAGGGCAGGTGAAAAACTGTTTTTT. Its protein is CASSRDRAGEKLFF. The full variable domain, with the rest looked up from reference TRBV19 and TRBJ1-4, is DGGITQSPKYLFRKEGQNVTLSCEQNLNHDAMYWYRQDPGQGLRLIYYSQIVNDFQKGDIAEGYSVSREKKESFPLTVTSAQKNPTAFYLCASSRDRAGEKLFFGSGTQLSVL.